This T cell receptor (beta chain) was obtained from a study of breast tumors, draining lymph nodes, adjacent tissues. From germline, CDR1 is LNHDA and CDR2 SQIVND (reference sequence). The CDR3 is made up of 14 amino acids. Breast cancer patients provided tissue from their axillary draining lymph nodes. Regarding the study as a whole: Most tumor T cells seemingly derive from lymph node, then expand in tumor. Tumors had less TCR diversity than lymph nodes, more than nontumor tissue.

This clonotype was recorded many times. The antigen is undetermined. Mismatch with germline at one junction end may stem from a read error. TCRdb independently ran MiXCR on the multiplex PCR reads; one entry per CDR3 protein. The repertoire has roughly 130,000 distinct CDR3 sequences, less than 35% of them found once; the top ten carry roughly 2.2%. The TCR sequence derives from a female donor with breast cancer. Some clones in this sample may be carry-over from other donors' samples. The chain is built from TRBV19 and TRBJ2-5; 9 bases agree with TRBD1. The sequencing input was axillary lymph node tissue. The CDR3 region is CASSMTGGRETQYF. DNA of the CDR3: TGTGCCAGCAGTATGACAGGGGGTCGGGAGACCCAGTACTTC. Combining the CDR3 with reference TRBV19 and TRBJ2-5 gives the whole variable domain DGGITQSPKYLFRKEGQNVTLSCEQNLNHDAMYWYRQDPGQGLRLIYYSQIVNDFQKGDIAEGYSVSREKKESFPLTVTSAQKNPTAFYLCASSMTGGRETQYFGPGTRLLVL.